The present entry profiles one T cell receptor beta chain with its context. Method: immunoSEQ multiplex PCR; TCRdb's copy keeps in-frame clones and lacks some. The sample lists under 350,000 clones, 80% to 90% seen once, with roughly 9.6% in the top ten. Germline CDR1 is SEHNR and CDR2 is FQNEAQ (reference sequence). The V end was cut by 0 bases, the J end by 0 bases, with 5 bases between. CDR3 length equals 14 residues. These data belong to a study of blood T cell repertoires in COVID-19. The sequenced material came from peripheral blood. The TCR originated in a woman in her seventies with acute or convalescent COVID-19. The rearrangement uses TRBV7-9 and TRBJ1-2; D not resolved. The CDR3 loop is CASSLAQTNYGYTF. CDR3 DNA sequence: TGTGCCAGCAGCTTAGCGCAGACTAACTATGGCTACACCTTC.